Listed below are T cell receptor beta chains from one sample, sequenced in a study of shared clonotypes between healthy human individuals. Here immunoSEQ multiplex PCR was the method, and the copy in TCRdb shows in-frame clones only, minus some. Of roughly 2,500,000 clones listed, 90% to 95% are singletons. Sequencing used naive CD4+ T cells from PBMCs. These TCRs come from a man between 18 and 29 years old in good health. Some clones in this sample may be carry-over from other donors' samples. CDR3s leave out the opening cysteine and the closing phenylalanine or tryptophan. The order of the fields is J gene, V gene, CDR3 protein.

j_gene: TRBJ2-7
v_gene: TRBV5-1
CDR3aa: ASSPGGTGIHEQY

j_gene: TRBJ1-2
v_gene: TRBV6-1
CDR3aa: ASSDLRPRGHYGYT

j_gene: TRBJ2-7
v_gene: TRBV6-5
CDR3aa: ASSYGHPGYEQY

j_gene: TRBJ2-2
v_gene: TRBV5-4
CDR3aa: ASSVRDQPWELF

j_gene: -
v_gene: TRBV15
CDR3aa: ATSREGLAGYEQY

j_gene: TRBJ2-7
v_gene: TRBV11-2
CDR3aa: ASSLKVGFNLLGEQY

j_gene: TRBJ2-1
v_gene: TRBV5-4
CDR3aa: ASSIGLAGDNEQF

j_gene: TRBJ1-6
v_gene: TRBV27
CDR3aa: ASREQGIGSPLH

j_gene: TRBJ1-2
v_gene: TRBV18
CDR3aa: ASSISSGSNYGYT

j_gene: TRBJ2-1
v_gene: TRBV7-6
CDR3aa: ASSLAGGRAFGEQF

j_gene: TRBJ2-3
v_gene: TRBV28
CDR3aa: ASMPGGEGDTQY

j_gene: TRBJ2-7
v_gene: TRBV11-2
CDR3aa: ASSTSGGVGEQY

j_gene: TRBJ2-3
v_gene: TRBV5-1
CDR3aa: ASSSGLATDTQY

j_gene: TRBJ2-7
v_gene: TRBV6-1
CDR3aa: ASSDFRVSGSYEQY

j_gene: TRBJ1-5
v_gene: TRBV5-1
CDR3aa: ASSLGQGFNQPQH

j_gene: TRBJ2-5
v_gene: TRBV7-3
CDR3aa: ASSLYPGETQY

j_gene: TRBJ1-1
v_gene: TRBV27
CDR3aa: ASSFTAAHTEAF

j_gene: TRBJ2-7
v_gene: TRBV2
CDR3aa: ASSLAQLPYEQY

j_gene: TRBJ2-1
v_gene: TRBV7-2
CDR3aa: ASSLNGALNEQF

j_gene: TRBJ2-7
v_gene: TRBV6-5
CDR3aa: ASRELLWGNEQY

j_gene: TRBJ2-7
v_gene: TRBV11-2
CDR3aa: ASTSTGSSYEQY

j_gene: TRBJ2-7
v_gene: TRBV12-5
CDR3aa: ASGPPPGQGARDEQY

j_gene: TRBJ1-2
v_gene: TRBV29-1
CDR3aa: SVFISGIYGYT

j_gene: TRBJ2-7
v_gene: TRBV29-1
CDR3aa: SVGDGRGEQY

j_gene: TRBJ2-6
v_gene: TRBV15
CDR3aa: AIGSGANVLT

j_gene: TRBJ1-4
v_gene: TRBV18
CDR3aa: ASSPPGQGAEKLF

j_gene: TRBJ2-3
v_gene: TRBV28
CDR3aa: ASSFVGIAPDTQY

j_gene: TRBJ1-4
v_gene: TRBV11-2
CDR3aa: ASSFWGGPGVGEKLF

j_gene: TRBJ2-7
v_gene: TRBV18
CDR3aa: ASSPWGRVGGYYEQY

j_gene: TRBJ2-2
v_gene: TRBV11-1
CDR3aa: ASSPNQGIGELF

j_gene: TRBJ1-3
v_gene: TRBV9
CDR3aa: ASSGGTPVSGNTIY

j_gene: TRBJ1-5
v_gene: TRBV6-5
CDR3aa: ASSLQGEGQPQH

j_gene: TRBJ2-1
v_gene: TRBV6-6
CDR3aa: ASSYSMLADNEQF

j_gene: -
v_gene: TRBV9
CDR3aa: ASSVSGSLAYEQY

j_gene: TRBJ2-7
v_gene: TRBV11-2
CDR3aa: ASRPGLAYEQY

j_gene: TRBJ1-1
v_gene: TRBV30
CDR3aa: AWSVGQVSHGEAF

j_gene: TRBJ2-2
v_gene: TRBV18
CDR3aa: ASSPALTGELF

j_gene: TRBJ2-5
v_gene: TRBV7-2
CDR3aa: ASSLLETQY

j_gene: TRBJ2-3
v_gene: TRBV29-1
CDR3aa: SGGTVIGDTQY

j_gene: TRBJ1-2
v_gene: TRBV20-1
CDR3aa: SARDNSGYT

j_gene: TRBJ2-5
v_gene: TRBV7-3
CDR3aa: ASSSPQSAGTQY

j_gene: TRBJ1-4
v_gene: TRBV7-2
CDR3aa: ASSLAQVTVNEKLF

j_gene: TRBJ2-1
v_gene: TRBV11-2
CDR3aa: ASSSLAGVGNEQF

j_gene: TRBJ1-1
v_gene: TRBV19
CDR3aa: ASSGPGGAATEAF

j_gene: TRBJ1-4
v_gene: TRBV10-3
CDR3aa: AISESGSPLGKLF

j_gene: TRBJ1-2
v_gene: TRBV28
CDR3aa: ASSRYGYT

j_gene: TRBJ2-2
v_gene: TRBV19
CDR3aa: ASSPVAGKAGELF

j_gene: TRBJ2-2
v_gene: TRBV6-1
CDR3aa: ASTKQGWSGELF

j_gene: TRBJ2-7
v_gene: TRBV11-2
CDR3aa: ASSSSGTGAYEQY

j_gene: TRBJ2-1
v_gene: TRBV7-9
CDR3aa: ASSLVFNEQF

j_gene: TRBJ2-3
v_gene: TRBV5-4
CDR3aa: ASSPTGADTQY

j_gene: TRBJ2-1
v_gene: TRBV25-1
CDR3aa: ASSDPFPAGGDYNEQF

j_gene: TRBJ2-7
v_gene: TRBV13
CDR3aa: ASRRGEGRYEQY

j_gene: TRBJ2-3
v_gene: TRBV5-4
CDR3aa: ASSPLLAVRTDTQY

j_gene: TRBJ1-2
v_gene: TRBV9
CDR3aa: ASSVDRVVTGPTGYT